One T cell receptor (beta chain) is described in this entry. The table came from immunoSEQ multiplex PCR; TCRdb's copy has only in-frame clones and leaves some out. This sample has 5,000 to 8,000 clones; around two thirds occur once, and the top ten carry 39%. The data belong to a study of intratumoral heterogeneity in liver cancer. Multiple geographically separated regions of the hepatocellular carcinoma nodule were sampled separately. The V gene end was trimmed by 3 bases and the J gene end by 4 bases; junction bases not matched to a gene: 6. The CDR3 has 14 amino acids. Germline V gives CDR1 SGDLS, CDR2 YYNGEE.

The chain carries TRBV9 and TRBJ1-2, with TRBD1 identical over 7 bases. The TCR originated in a woman between 70 and 85 years old with hepatocellular carcinoma. This specimen was tumor tissue, taken before any cancer treatment. The CDR3 nucleotides read TGTGCCAGCAGCGCCGGGACAGTTGCCTATGGCTACACCTTC. Encoded protein: CASSAGTVAYGYTF. The variable domain in full, with the rest retrieved from reference TRBV9 and TRBJ1-2, is DSGVTQTPKHLITATGQRVTLRCSPRSGDLSVYWYQQSLDQGLQFLIQYYNGEERAKGNILERFSAQQFPDLHSELNLSSLELGDSALYFCASSAGTVAYGYTFGSGTRLTVV.